Listed below are T cell receptor beta chains from one sample, sequenced in a study of cytomegalovirus exposure and HLA in healthy donors. TCRdb's copy holds only in-frame clones and misses some; the assay was immunoSEQ multiplex PCR. The table lists about 82,000 clones, about 70% of them singletons. The sample comprised PBMCs. Source of these receptors: a woman between 45 and 65 years old in good health and CMV-seropositive. CDR3s include the opening cysteine and the closing phenylalanine or tryptophan. A D gene is named only where the DNA matches it firmly.

V gene,CDR3 length,J gene,D gene,CDR3 protein
TRBV2,14,TRBJ2-2,TRBD2,CASTRTSSTGELFF
TRBV29-1,12,TRBJ2-1,NA,CSLRDNSNEQFF
TRBV30,14,TRBJ1-5,NA,CAWSTAGRNQPQHF
TRBV6-1,15,TRBJ2-1,NA,CASTTSIGYNNEQFF
TRBV20-1,11,TRBJ2-7,NA,CSARWSYEQYF
TRBV30,17,TRBJ1-4,TRBD1,CAWSVINLQGEAEKLFF
TRBV4-1,15,TRBJ2-3,NA,CASSYSGASTDTQYF
TRBV6-6,13,TRBJ2-1,TRBD1,CASSSDRAYEQFF
TRBV14,13,TRBJ2-1,NA,CASSQVEDNEQFF
TRBV6-1,14,TRBJ1-5,NA,CASSEGRQAVPQHF
TRBV2,15,TRBJ2-2,TRBD1,CASSGQGVRVGELFF
TRBV18,15,TRBJ2-7,NA,CASSPLAEPTYEQYF
TRBV7-2,15,TRBJ2-7,TRBD1,CASSLAPAGGYEQYF
TRBV6-5,15,TRBJ1-3,TRBD1,CASSPGGAGGNTIYF
TRBV5-6,16,TRBJ2-3,TRBD1,CASSLRRDRGTDTQYF
TRBV28,14,TRBJ1-1,NA,CASSLPPKNTEAFF